Below are 5 T cell receptor beta chains sequenced from a single sample in a study of blood T cell repertoires in COVID-19. Only in-frame clones appear in the TCRdb table, and some are missing; sequencing was by immunoSEQ multiplex PCR. This sample has under 200,000 clones, with roughly 84% found just once. The sequencing input was peripheral blood. All receptors derive from a man between 65 and 85 years old with active or convalescent COVID-19.

The CDR3, as DNA: TGTGCCAGCAGTTTCGACAGGGGTCGTTTCACTGGGGCCAACGTCCTGACTTTC. The encoded protein is CASSFDRGRFTGANVLTF. The chain has TRBV27 and TRBJ2-6; 8 bases map to TRBD1. CDR1 is MNHEY and CDR2 is SMNVEV in the germline V gene (reference sequence). V lost 3 bases and J lost 2; bases outside the gene matches: 9. This CDR3 contains 18 residues. Looking up the rest from reference TRBV27 and TRBJ2-6 gives the full variable domain: EAQVTQNPRYLITVTGKKLTVTCSQNMNHEYMSWYRQDPGLGLRQIYYSMNVEVTDKGDVPEGYKVSRKEKRNFPLILESPSPNQTSLYFCASSFDRGRFTGANVLTFGAGSRLTVL.

The genes are TRBV6-1 and TRBJ2-6; D might be TRBD2 (6 bases). Germline V lookup: CDR1 MNHNS, CDR2 SASEGT. V was pared by 0 bases and J by 0 bases, with 9 bases between. The CDR3 is 17 residues long. The CDR3 here is CASSEAYGGSGANVLTF. DNA for the CDR3: TGTGCCAGCAGTGAAGCGTACGGGGGCTCTGGGGCCAACGTCCTGACTTTC.

V gene TRBV4-3 combines with J gene TRBJ1-1; TRBD1 aligns across 8 bases. CDR1 and CDR2 from the germline V gene are LGHNA and YSLEER. The length of the CDR3 is 14 residues. Losses at the gene ends were 8 bases for V and 4 bases for J; bases not matched to a gene: 9. The CDR3 reads CASALTGGGTEAFF. The CDR3 DNA reads TGCGCCAGCGCCCTTACAGGGGGAGGCACTGAAGCTTTCTTT.

Only one count was recorded for this clone. The chain carries TRBV5-6 and TRBJ1-4, with D unresolved. Germline V gives CDR1 SGHDT, CDR2 YYEEEE. With 4 bases removed from V and 8 bases from J, the gap between germline ends came to 12 bases. CDR3 length equals 13 residues. The DNA of the CDR3 is TGTGCCAGCAGCCCTAGACTAGGGGAAAAACTGTTTTTT. Protein: CASSPRLGEKLFF.

The V call is TRBV19, the J call TRBJ1-5; D perhaps matches TRBD1 (5 bases). CDR1 and CDR2 (germline): LNHDA, SQIVND (reference sequence). V was shortened by 7 bases and J by 1 base, with 11 bases between the two germline ends. The CDR3 sequence is 14 residues long. The CDR3 DNA follows: TGTGCCAGTACAGGGCTAACAAGCAATCAGCCCCAGCATTTT. Protein: CASTGLTSNQPQHF. The variable domain in full, completed from reference TRBV19 and TRBJ1-5, reads DGGITQSPKYLFRKEGQNVTLSCEQNLNHDAMYWYRQDPGQGLRLIYYSQIVNDFQKGDIAEGYSVSREKKESFPLTVTSAQKNPTAFYLCASTGLTSNQPQHFGDGTRLSIL.